This TCR beta chain was sequenced during a study of cytomegalovirus exposure and HLA in healthy donors. Findings and limits, study-wide: In an earlier analysis, about 87% or about 30%: the productive usage of most TCR beta V segments. As a later analysis showed, several of the most significant clusters appeared to be linked to common viral pathogens.

As concerns this clone: The antigen is unknown.

PCR amplification relied on 60 Vbeta primers (plus 13 Jbeta primers). The protocol was immunoSEQ multiplex PCR, while the TCRdb copy is restricted to in-frame clones and leaves out a portion. The top ten hold 1.9% of the sample, which has 100,000 to 150,000 clones, around 80% seen once. The specimen was PBMCs. The receptor was isolated from a man aged 45-65 years in good health and CMV-seronegative.

DNA of the CDR3: TGTGCCTGGTTTTTTAGTTCTCAGGGATGGAATTCACCCCTCCACTTT. Translation gives CAWFFSSQGWNSPLHF. The genes are TRBV30 and TRBJ1-6, with D possibly matching TRBD1 (5 bases). V gave up 5 bases and J gave up 7 bases, with 21 bases separating them. Looked up from germline, CDR1 is GTSNPN and CDR2 is SVGIG (reference sequence). CDR3 length: 16 amino acids.